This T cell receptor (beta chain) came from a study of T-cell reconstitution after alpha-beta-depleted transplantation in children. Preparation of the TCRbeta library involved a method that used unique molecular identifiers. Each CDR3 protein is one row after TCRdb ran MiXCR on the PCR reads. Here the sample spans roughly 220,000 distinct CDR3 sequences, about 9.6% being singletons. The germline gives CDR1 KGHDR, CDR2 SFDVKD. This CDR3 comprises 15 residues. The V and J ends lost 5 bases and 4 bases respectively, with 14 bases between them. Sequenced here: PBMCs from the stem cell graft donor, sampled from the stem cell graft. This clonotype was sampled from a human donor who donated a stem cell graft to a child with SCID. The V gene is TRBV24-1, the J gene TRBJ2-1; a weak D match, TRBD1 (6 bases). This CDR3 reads CATSASGQVYNEQFF. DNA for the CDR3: TGTGCCACCAGTGCCTCGGGACAAGTATACAATGAGCAGTTCTTC.